What follows is one TCR beta chain and its context. CDR1 SGHAT and CDR2 FQNNGV come from the germline V gene. CDR3 length equals 16 residues. J was trimmed by 8 bases and V by 7 bases; bases with no gene match: 12. Clones were sequenced by immunoSEQ multiplex PCR, and TCRdb holds only the in-frame ones, with some missing. The sample shows 84,000 or so clones, 70% to 90% of them seen only once. Samples were taken at baseline and on day 1 of cycles 4 and 7. The data originate from a study of OX40 agonist ivuxolimab in advanced cancers. On the study more broadly: The study enrolled dose-escalation patients with hepatocellular carcinoma, melanoma, renal cell or head and neck cancer. A mean age of about 59 years, range roughly 20 to 85, was recorded, and 70% to 85% were male.

The sequence was obtained from an adult with an advanced solid tumor such as melanoma, head and neck, liver or kidney cancer. V usage is TRBV11-2 and J usage is TRBJ1-6, with 9 bases fitting TRBD1. The starting material was CD4+ or CD8+ T cells sorted from blood, obtained in a trial of the OX40 agonist ivuxolimab. The DNA of the CDR3 is TGTGCCAGCAACCCAGGGCACAGGGGGCGAGATTCACCCCTCCACTTT. Translating gives CASNPGHRGRDSPLHF.